The following is a T cell receptor beta chain sequence with its context. In Susac syndrome patients, recently defined diagnostic criteria for definite or probable disease were met. With random hexamers, reverse transcription was performed on about 0.5 to 1 ug of RNA. TCRdb passed the immunoSEQ multiplex PCR reads through MiXCR, listing each CDR3 protein once. The sample has about 200,000 distinct CDR3 sequences, around 90% seen once. This sample was taken from a study of CD8 T cells in Susac syndrome. For the study at large: Patients with Susac syndrome were therapy-naive, treated with corticosteroids, or treated with intravenous immunoglobulin alone when blood was collected.

CDR3 length equals 12 residues. V was shortened by 0 bases and J by 7 bases, with 6 bases between the two germline ends. Looked up from germline, CDR1 is LGHNA and CDR2 is YNFKEQ. Sequencing was carried out using CD4+ T cells from PBMCs. The TCR was taken from a human donor with Susac syndrome. The chain carries TRBV4-2 and TRBJ1-2; D is ambiguous. The CDR3 nucleotides read TGTGCCAGCAGCCAAGAACGATTTGGCTACACCTTC. Translated: CASSQERFGYTF.